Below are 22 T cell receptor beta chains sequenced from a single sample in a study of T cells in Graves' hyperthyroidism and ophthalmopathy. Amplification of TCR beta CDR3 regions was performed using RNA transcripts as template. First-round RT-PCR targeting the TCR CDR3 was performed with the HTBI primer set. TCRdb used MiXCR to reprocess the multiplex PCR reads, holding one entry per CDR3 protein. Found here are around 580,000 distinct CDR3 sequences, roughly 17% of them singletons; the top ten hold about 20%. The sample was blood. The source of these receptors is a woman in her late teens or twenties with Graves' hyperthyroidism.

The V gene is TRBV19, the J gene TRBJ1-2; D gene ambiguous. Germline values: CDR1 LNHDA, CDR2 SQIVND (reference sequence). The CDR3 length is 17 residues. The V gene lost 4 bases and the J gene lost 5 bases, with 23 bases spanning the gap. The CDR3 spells CASSRIHTGQATYGYTF. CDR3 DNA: TGTGCCAGTAGTAGGATCCACACGGGTCAGGCGACATATGGCTACACCTTC.

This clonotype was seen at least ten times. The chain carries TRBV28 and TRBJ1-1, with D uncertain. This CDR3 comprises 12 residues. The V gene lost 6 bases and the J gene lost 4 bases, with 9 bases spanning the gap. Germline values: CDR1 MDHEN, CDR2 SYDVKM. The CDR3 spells CASRRTSTEAFF. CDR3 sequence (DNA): TGTGCCAGCAGACGTACCTCCACTGAAGCTTTCTTT.

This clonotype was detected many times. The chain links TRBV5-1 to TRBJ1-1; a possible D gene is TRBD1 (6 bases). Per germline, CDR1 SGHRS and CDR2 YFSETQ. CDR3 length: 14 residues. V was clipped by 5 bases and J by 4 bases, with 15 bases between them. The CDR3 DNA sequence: TGCGCCAGCAGACACAGGGCCGGGGGCACTGAAGCTTTCTTT. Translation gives CASRHRAGGTEAFF. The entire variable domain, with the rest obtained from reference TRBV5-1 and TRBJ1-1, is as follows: KAGVTQTPRYLIKTRGQQVTLSCSPISGHRSVSWYQQTPGQGLQFLFEYFSETQRNKGNFPGRFSGRQFSNSRSEMNVSTLELGDSALYLCASRHRAGGTEAFFGQGTRLTVV.

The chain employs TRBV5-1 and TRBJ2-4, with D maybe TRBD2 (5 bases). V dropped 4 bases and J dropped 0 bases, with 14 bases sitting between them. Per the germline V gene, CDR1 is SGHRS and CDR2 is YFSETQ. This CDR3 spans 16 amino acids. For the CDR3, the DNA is TGCGCCAGCAGCCCCGTGGCGGGTCTAGCCAAAAACATTCAGTACTTC. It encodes CASSPVAGLAKNIQYF.

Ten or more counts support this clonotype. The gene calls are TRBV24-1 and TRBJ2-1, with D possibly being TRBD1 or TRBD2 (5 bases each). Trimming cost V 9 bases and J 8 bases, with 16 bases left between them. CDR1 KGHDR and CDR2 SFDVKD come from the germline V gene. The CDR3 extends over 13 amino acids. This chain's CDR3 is CATGTDSYDEQFF. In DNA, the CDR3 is TGTGCCACCGGGACGGACTCATACGATGAGCAGTTCTTC.

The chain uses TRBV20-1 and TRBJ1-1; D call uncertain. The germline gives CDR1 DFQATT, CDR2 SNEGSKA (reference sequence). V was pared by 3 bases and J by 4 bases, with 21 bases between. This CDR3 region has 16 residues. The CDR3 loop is CSASGVQDGRGTEAFF. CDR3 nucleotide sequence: TGCAGTGCTAGTGGTGTGCAGGATGGACGGGGCACTGAAGCTTTCTTT.

The CDR3 reads CASTHRTGVTGELFF. CDR3 coding DNA: TGTGCCAGCACCCACAGGACAGGGGTGACCGGGGAGCTGTTTTTT. The chain joins TRBV6-2 or TRBV6-3 to TRBJ2-2, with TRBD1 matching 9 bases. The germline V gene has CDR1 MNHEY and CDR2 SVGEGT. The CDR3 sequence is 15 residues long. The V and J ends lost 7 bases and 5 bases, in that order; junction bases with no gene match: 8.

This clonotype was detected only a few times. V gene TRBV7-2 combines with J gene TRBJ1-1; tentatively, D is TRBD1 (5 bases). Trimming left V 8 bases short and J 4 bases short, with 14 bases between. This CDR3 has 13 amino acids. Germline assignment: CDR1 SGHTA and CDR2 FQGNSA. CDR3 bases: TGTGCCAGCCACTTTGGGGGGGGCACTGAAGCTTTCTTT. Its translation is CASHFGGGTEAFF.

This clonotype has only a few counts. The CDR3 sequence is CASSLVRGTDYGYTF. CDR3 in DNA: TGCGCCAGCAGCTTGGTTAGGGGGACGGATTATGGCTACACCTTC. The rearrangement uses TRBV5-1 and TRBJ1-2; weak D call: TRBD1 (6 bases). The CDR3 spans 15 residues. Germline values: CDR1 SGHRS, CDR2 YFSETQ. Trimming took 0 bases from V and 5 from J, leaving 14 bases between them.

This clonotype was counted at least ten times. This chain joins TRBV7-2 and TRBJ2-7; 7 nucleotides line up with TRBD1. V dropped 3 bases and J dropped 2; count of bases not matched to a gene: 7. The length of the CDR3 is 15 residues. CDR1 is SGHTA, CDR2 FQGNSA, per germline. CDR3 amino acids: CASSFLGQTTYEQYF. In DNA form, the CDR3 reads TGTGCCAGCAGCTTTTTGGGACAGACCACCTACGAGCAGTACTTC.

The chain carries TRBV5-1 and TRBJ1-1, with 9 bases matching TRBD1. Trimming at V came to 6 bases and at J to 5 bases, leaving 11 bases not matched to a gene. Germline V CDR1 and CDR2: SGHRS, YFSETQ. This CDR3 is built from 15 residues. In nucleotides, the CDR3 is TGCGCCAGCACCCACACAGGGGGCGATGGTACTGAAGCTTTCTTT. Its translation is CASTHTGGDGTEAFF.

The CDR3 reads CASRDGLAGGQDTQYF. The DNA for the CDR3 is TGTGCCAGCAGGGATGGACTAGCGGGGGGGCAGGATACGCAGTATTTT. This chain connects TRBV6-1 to TRBJ2-3; 15 bases are shared with TRBD2. V shed 6 bases, J shed 6 bases, and the junction held 7 bases outside the gene matches. Germline-derived CDR1 and CDR2 are MNHNS and SASEGT. The CDR3 is 16 residues long.

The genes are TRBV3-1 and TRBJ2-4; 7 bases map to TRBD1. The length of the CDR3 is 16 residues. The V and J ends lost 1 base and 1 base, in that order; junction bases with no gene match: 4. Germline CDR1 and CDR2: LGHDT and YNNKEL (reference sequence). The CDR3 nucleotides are TGTGCCAGCAGCCAAGCAGGGGGATACGCCAAAAACATTCAGTACTTC. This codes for CASSQAGGYAKNIQYF.

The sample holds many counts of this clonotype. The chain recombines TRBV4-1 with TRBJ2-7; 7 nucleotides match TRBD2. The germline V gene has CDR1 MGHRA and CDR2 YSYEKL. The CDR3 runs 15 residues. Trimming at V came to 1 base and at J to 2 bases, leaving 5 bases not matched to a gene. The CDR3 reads CASSQGPSGTYEQYF. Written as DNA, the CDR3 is TGCGCCAGCAGCCAAGGGCCTAGCGGAACCTACGAGCAGTACTTC.

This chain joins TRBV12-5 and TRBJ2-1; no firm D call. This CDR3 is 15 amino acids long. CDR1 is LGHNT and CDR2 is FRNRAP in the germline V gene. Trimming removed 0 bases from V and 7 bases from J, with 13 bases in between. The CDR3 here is CASGLVLVRRNEQFF. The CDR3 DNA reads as TGTGCTAGTGGTTTGGTATTAGTCCGAAGGAATGAGCAGTTCTTC.

DNA for the CDR3: TGTGCCAGCAGCTTGAAGTCAGACGGAGATACGCAGTATTTT. It yields the protein CASSLKSDGDTQYF. The rearrangement links TRBV5-6 to TRBJ2-3; D unresolved. The CDR3 totals 14 residues. Trimming stripped 1 base from V and 5 bases from J, with 11 bases between. Germline CDR1 reads SGHDT; CDR2 reads YYEEEE.

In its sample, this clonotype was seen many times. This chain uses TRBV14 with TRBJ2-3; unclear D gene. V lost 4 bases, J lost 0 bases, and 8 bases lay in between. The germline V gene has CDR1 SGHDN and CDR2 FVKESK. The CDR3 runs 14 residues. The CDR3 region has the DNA TGTGCCAGCAGCCCTAGAGTTAGCACAGATACGCAGTATTTT. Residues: CASSPRVSTDTQYF.

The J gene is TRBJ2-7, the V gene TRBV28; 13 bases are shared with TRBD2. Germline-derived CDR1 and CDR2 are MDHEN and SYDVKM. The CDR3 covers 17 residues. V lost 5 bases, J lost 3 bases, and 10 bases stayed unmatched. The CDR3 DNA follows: TGTGCCAGCAGTGACATGAGGACTAGCGGGAGAAACTACGAGCAGTACTTC. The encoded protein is CASSDMRTSGRNYEQYF.

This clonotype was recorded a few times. The DNA for the CDR3 is TGCGCCAGCAGCCCAGCCGGGACAGGGGGCCGAGAGACCCAGTACTTC. Translated, it gives CASSPAGTGGRETQYF. V usage is TRBV5-1 and J usage is TRBJ2-5; the match to TRBD1 covers 12 bases. The CDR3 sequence is 16 residues long. Germline values: CDR1 SGHRS, CDR2 YFSETQ. The V gene end was trimmed by 4 bases and the J gene end by 4 bases; junction bases not matched to a gene: 8.

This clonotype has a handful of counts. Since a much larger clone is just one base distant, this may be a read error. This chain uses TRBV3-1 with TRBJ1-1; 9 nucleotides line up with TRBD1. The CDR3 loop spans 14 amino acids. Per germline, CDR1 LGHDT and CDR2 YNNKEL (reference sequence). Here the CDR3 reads CASGLQGASTEGFF. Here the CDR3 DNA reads TGTGCCAGCGGACTACAGGGGGCGAGTACTGAAGGTTTCTTT. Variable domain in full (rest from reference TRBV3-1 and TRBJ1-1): DTAVSQTPKYLVTQMGNDKSIKCEQNLGHDTMYWYKQDSKKFLKIMFSYNNKELIINETVPNRFSPKSPDKAHLNLHINSLELGDSAVYFCASGLQGASTEGFFGQGTRLTVV.

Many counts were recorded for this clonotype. CDR3 protein: CASSSPQTAEAFF. The CDR3 region has the DNA TGTGCCAGCAGCTCCCCCCAAACTGCTGAAGCTTTCTTT. V is TRBV11-2 and J is TRBJ1-1; no reliable D call. Germline V CDR1 and CDR2: SGHAT, FQNNGV. Trimming shortened V by 4 bases and J by 6 bases, and 12 bases separated the two germline ends. The CDR3 length is 13 residues.

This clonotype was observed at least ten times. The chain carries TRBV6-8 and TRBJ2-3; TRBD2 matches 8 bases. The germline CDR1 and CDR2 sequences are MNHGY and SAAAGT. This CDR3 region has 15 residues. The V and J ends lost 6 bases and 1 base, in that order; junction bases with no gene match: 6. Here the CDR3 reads CASRSKAGGTDTQYF. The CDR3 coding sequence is TGTGCCAGCAGGTCAAAAGCGGGAGGCACAGATACGCAGTATTTT.